Below, 24 T cell receptor beta chains from the same sample are listed, as sequenced in a study of T-cell memory formation after mild COVID-19. TCRdb used MiXCR to reprocess the 5' RACE reads, holding one entry per CDR3 protein. Of roughly 300,000 distinct CDR3 sequences listed, 7% to 10% are singletons. Input material: PBMCs or a T cell subset sorted from them (not recorded which). The source of these receptors is a man between 18 and 35 years old who had mild COVID-19 (a few samples of this study predate the infection). Cell type and time point are not known.

The V and J genes are TRBV5-1 and TRBJ1-1; D call uncertain. The V gene lost 0 bases and the J gene lost 4 bases, with 13 bases spanning the gap. Per germline, CDR1 SGHRS and CDR2 YFSETQ. The CDR3 is made up of 15 amino acids. The CDR3 sequence: CASSLGSNLGTEAFF. CDR3 sequence (DNA): TGCGCCAGCAGCTTGGGGTCCAATTTGGGCACTGAAGCTTTCTTT.

The gene calls are TRBV9 and TRBJ2-1; possibly TRBD1 for D (5 bases). Germline V gene lookup returns CDR1 SGDLS and CDR2 YYNGEE. Trimming stripped 4 bases from V and 3 bases from J, with 14 bases between. CDR3 size: 15 residues. CDR3 residues: CASSRFWQGYNEQFF. The CDR3 DNA sequence: TGTGCCAGCAGCCGCTTCTGGCAGGGCTACAATGAGCAGTTCTTC.

This clonotype was found a few times. This chain joins TRBV4-1 and TRBJ2-2; unclear D gene. Trimming pared 4 bases from V and 8 bases from J, leaving 14 bases between. There are 14 residues in the CDR3. CDR1 and CDR2 from the germline V gene are MGHRA and YSYEKL. The CDR3 sequence: CASSLQATRGELFF. In DNA form, the CDR3 reads TGCGCCAGCAGCCTACAAGCAACTCGGGGGGAGCTGTTTTTT.

This clonotype was observed a handful of times. The chain joins TRBV12-3 or TRBV12-4 to TRBJ2-2; TRBD2 is a possible D gene (5 bases). V lost 5 bases and J 2 bases, leaving 12 bases between the germline ends. This CDR3 spans 15 amino acids. DNA for the CDR3: TGTGCCAGCAGTCCGAGGGAACTTAACACCGGGGAGCTGTTTTTT. It encodes CASSPRELNTGELFF.

The chain has TRBV6-6 and TRBJ1-5; 7 positions match TRBD1. The CDR3 runs 15 residues. Germline assignment: CDR1 MNHNY and CDR2 SVGAGI (reference sequence). The V gene end was trimmed by 2 bases and the J gene end by 3 bases; junction bases not matched to a gene: 4. CDR3 in amino acids: CASSYKGAINQPQHF. The CDR3 DNA reads as TGTGCCAGCAGTTACAAGGGGGCGATCAATCAGCCCCAGCATTTT.

V gene TRBV18 combines with J gene TRBJ2-4, with 8 nucleotides matching TRBD1. V was clipped by 2 bases and J by 6 bases; unmatched bases: 3. The CDR3 is made up of 14 amino acids. Germline V gene sequence: CDR1 KGHSH, CDR2 LQKENI. CDR3 sequence reads: CASSPTGQGNIQYF. DNA of the CDR3: TGTGCCAGCTCACCAACAGGACAGGGAAACATTCAGTACTTC.

This clonotype was seen more than once but under ten times. The chain links TRBV9 to TRBJ2-1; D is unclear. Germline CDR1 is SGDLS and CDR2 is YYNGEE. V was shortened by 1 base and J by 7 bases, with 9 bases between the two germline ends. The CDR3 totals 13 residues. Here the CDR3 reads CASSVSTRNEQFF. The CDR3, as DNA: TGTGCCAGCAGCGTAAGCACAAGAAATGAGCAGTTCTTC.

This clonotype has at least ten counts. The genes are TRBV7-2 and TRBJ2-7; maybe TRBD2 (6 bases). Germline V lookup: CDR1 SGHTA, CDR2 FQGNSA. The CDR3 totals 15 residues. The V and J ends lost 1 base and 1 base respectively, with 11 bases between them. The CDR3 is CASSLETGRSYEQYF. The CDR3 DNA sequence: TGTGCCAGCAGCTTAGAAACGGGGAGGTCCTACGAGCAGTACTTC.

This clonotype was seen more than once but under ten times. V and J are TRBV2 and TRBJ2-7, with D unclear. V was cut by 7 bases and J by 0 bases, with 13 bases left in between. CDR1 is SNHLY and CDR2 is FYNNEI in the germline V gene. CDR3 length: 14 amino acids. CDR3 in amino acids: CASKDGRSSYEQYV. The CDR3 coding sequence is TGTGCCAGCAAGGACGGACGGAGCTCCTACGAGCAGTACGTC.

The chain carries TRBV5-1 and TRBJ2-7; no reliable D call. This CDR3 comprises 12 residues. V was pared by 6 bases and J by 5 bases, with 12 bases between. Per the germline V gene, CDR1 is SGHRS and CDR2 is YFSETQ. The CDR3: CASTLDRHEQYF. CDR3 in DNA: TGCGCCAGCACCCTCGATAGGCACGAGCAGTACTTC.

This chain links TRBV6-1 with TRBJ1-3; D gene unclear. Per the germline V gene, CDR1 is MNHNS and CDR2 is SASEGT. V was cut by 2 bases and J by 4 bases, with 30 bases left in between. The CDR3 consists of 21 residues. The CDR3 sequence: CASSEWGGDPVMGFGGNTIYF. In DNA, the CDR3 is TGTGCCAGCAGTGAATGGGGAGGAGACCCGGTAATGGGATTCGGCGGAAACACCATATATTTT.

This clonotype has ten or more counts. This rearrangement joins TRBV27 to TRBJ2-6; D gene ambiguous. Germline CDR1 MNHEY, CDR2 SMNVEV (reference sequence). There are 15 residues in the CDR3. Trimming removed 6 bases from V and 3 bases from J, with 12 bases in between. CDR3 sequence reads: CASRPSGFGANVLTF. The CDR3 coding sequence is TGTGCCAGCAGACCATCCGGGTTTGGGGCCAACGTCCTGACTTTC.

This clonotype occurred a few times. The CDR3 DNA reads TGTGCCAGCAGCCCCTGGGGGGGCAGGGCCAAAAACATTCAGTACTTC. Amino acids: CASSPWGGRAKNIQYF. This chain connects TRBV4-2 to TRBJ2-4, with D maybe TRBD2 (7 bases). Germline V gives CDR1 LGHNA, CDR2 YNFKEQ. This CDR3 is 16 amino acids long. Trimming cost V 4 bases and J 1 base, with 14 bases left between them.

This clonotype was seen at least ten times. V and J are TRBV11-2 and TRBJ2-7; either TRBD1 or TRBD2 may supply D (5 bases each). Germline-derived CDR1 and CDR2 are SGHAT and FQNNGV. With 5 bases removed from V and 4 bases from J, the gap between germline ends came to 15 bases. The CDR3 runs to 14 residues. For the CDR3, the DNA is TGTGCCAGCAGCAGGGACCAGGGTGGATACGAGCAGTACGTC. As protein: CASSRDQGGYEQYV.

The rearrangement joins TRBV4-3 to TRBJ2-2, with 7 bases that match TRBD1. The trim removed 4 bases at V and 4 bases at J, leaving 6 bases unmatched. The CDR3 length is 15 residues. Germline V gene sequence: CDR1 LGHNA, CDR2 YSLEER. The CDR3 DNA reads as TGCGCCAGCAGCCGGGTGAGGGGGCCCACCGGGGAGCTGTTTTTT. It specifies CASSRVRGPTGELFF.

The chain links TRBV6-1 to TRBJ1-1; D may be TRBD1 (5 bases). Germline V CDR1 and CDR2: MNHNS, SASEGT. With 0 bases removed from V and 6 bases from J, the gap between germline ends came to 11 bases. This CDR3 has 14 residues. The CDR3: CASSEARGGAEAFF. The CDR3 region has the DNA TGTGCCAGCAGTGAAGCCCGCGGGGGGGCTGAAGCTTTCTTT.

The chain is built from TRBV7-8 and TRBJ2-1; D tentatively reads TRBD1 or TRBD2 (6 bases each). Germline V CDR1 and CDR2: SGHVS, FQNEAQ. The CDR3 has 17 residues. The V gene lost 1 base and the J gene lost 4 bases, with 17 bases spanning the gap. The CDR3: CASSLGSTGASYNEQFF. CDR3 bases: TGTGCCAGCAGCTTAGGGTCTACGGGGGCGTCTTACAATGAGCAGTTCTTC.

This clonotype was seen at least ten times. This sequence joins TRBV5-1 and TRBJ1-4, with D perhaps TRBD1 (5 bases). The CDR3 is 15 residues long. CDR1 is SGHRS, CDR2 YFSETQ, per germline. V lost 0 bases and J 7 bases, leaving 13 bases between the germline ends. This CDR3 reads CASSLGPGNGEKLFF. DNA for the CDR3: TGCGCCAGCAGCTTGGGTCCAGGGAACGGTGAAAAACTGTTTTTT.

This chain joins TRBV7-8 and TRBJ1-6; D unresolved. Germline-derived CDR1 and CDR2 are SGHVS and FQNEAQ. Trimming stripped 6 bases from V and 0 bases from J, with 12 bases between. The CDR3 loop spans 16 amino acids. CDR3 sequence (DNA): TGTGCCAGCAGGTTGGCGTTCCGCTCCTATAATTCACCCCTCCACTTT. It translates to CASRLAFRSYNSPLHF.

The gene calls are TRBV3-1 and TRBJ1-4; tentatively, D is TRBD1 (5 bases). This CDR3 is built from 17 residues. Germline V gives CDR1 LGHDT, CDR2 YNNKEL (reference sequence). Trimming removed 2 bases at V and 2 bases at J, with 15 bases between. CDR3 nucleotide sequence: TGTGCCAGCAGCCAATCGATAGCGGCAGGGACTAATGAAAAACTGTTTTTT. This codes for CASSQSIAAGTNEKLFF.

The V call is TRBV6-5, the J call TRBJ1-4, with TRBD1 identical over 11 bases. J gave up 10 bases and V 5 bases, and 9 bases lay outside the gene matches. The CDR3 covers 15 residues. Germline lookup yields CDR1 MNHEY and CDR2 SVGAGI. CDR3 protein: CASSDPRDRGGKLFF. In nucleotides, the CDR3 is TGTGCCAGCAGTGACCCCCGGGACAGGGGGGGAAAACTGTTTTTT.

This clonotype turned up a few times. In DNA, the CDR3 is TGCGCCAGCAGCCAAGAGGAAGGTCGGGAGATTTACCACACAGATACGCAGTATTTT. This translates into CASSQEEGREIYHTDTQYF. V gene TRBV4-1 combines with J gene TRBJ2-3, with D perhaps matching TRBD2 (6 bases). Germline V CDR1 and CDR2: MGHRA, YSYEKL. This CDR3 has 19 residues. V was pared by 0 bases and J by 2 bases, with 21 bases between.

This chain links TRBV29-1 with TRBJ2-5; D uncertain. Trimming removed 0 bases from V and 1 base from J, with 12 bases in between. The CDR3 consists of 15 residues. Per germline, CDR1 SQVTM and CDR2 ANQGSEA. The CDR3 DNA reads as TGCAGCGTTGAAGATCTAAGACGGGCCCAAGAGACCCAGTACTTC. Protein sequence: CSVEDLRRAQETQYF.

This clonotype has just a few counts. This sequence joins TRBV18 and TRBJ2-5, with unresolved D. CDR3 size: 15 residues. Trimming removed 3 bases from V and 1 base from J, with 12 bases in between. CDR1 is KGHSH, CDR2 LQKENI, per germline. In DNA, the CDR3 is TGTGCCAGCTCACCGCTCCCCCCAGTCCAAGAGACCCAGTACTTC. It is translated as CASSPLPPVQETQYF.